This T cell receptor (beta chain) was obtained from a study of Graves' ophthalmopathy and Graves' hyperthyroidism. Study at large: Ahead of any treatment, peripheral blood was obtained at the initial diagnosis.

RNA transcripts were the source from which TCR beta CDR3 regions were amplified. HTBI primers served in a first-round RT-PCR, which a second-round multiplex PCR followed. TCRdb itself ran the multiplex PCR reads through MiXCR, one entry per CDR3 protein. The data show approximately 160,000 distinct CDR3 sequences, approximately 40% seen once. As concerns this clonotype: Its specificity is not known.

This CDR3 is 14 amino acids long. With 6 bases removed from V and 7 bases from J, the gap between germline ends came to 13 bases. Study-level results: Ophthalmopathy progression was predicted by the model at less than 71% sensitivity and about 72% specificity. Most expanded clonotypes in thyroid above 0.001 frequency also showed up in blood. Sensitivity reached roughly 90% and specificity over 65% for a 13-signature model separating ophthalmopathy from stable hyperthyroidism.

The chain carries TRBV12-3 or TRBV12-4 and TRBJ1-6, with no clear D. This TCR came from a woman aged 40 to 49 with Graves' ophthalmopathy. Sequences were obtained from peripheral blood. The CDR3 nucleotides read TGTGCCAGCAGCCCCCGAACCATCAATTCACCCCTCCACTTT. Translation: CASSPRTINSPLHF.